Given below is one T cell receptor (beta chain) in context. This CDR3 region has 15 residues. With 3 bases removed from V and 2 bases from J, the gap between germline ends came to 13 bases. Per germline, CDR1 MNHEY and CDR2 SVGAGI. The data derive from a study of T cell changes during pregnancy in multiple sclerosis. The data were produced by immunoSEQ multiplex PCR, yet TCRdb's version contains in-frame clones alone and is incomplete. This table holds tens of thousands of clones, 80% to 95% found once. The V gene is TRBV6-5, the J gene TRBJ2-5; D remains ambiguous. This clonotype originated in a female donor with multiple sclerosis, enrolled in a pregnancy study. This specimen was peripheral blood, taken in the third trimester of pregnancy. The CDR3 DNA is TGTGCCAGCAGTTATCGACTCTCTGTTCAAGAGACCCAGTACTTC. Its translation is CASSYRLSVQETQYF.